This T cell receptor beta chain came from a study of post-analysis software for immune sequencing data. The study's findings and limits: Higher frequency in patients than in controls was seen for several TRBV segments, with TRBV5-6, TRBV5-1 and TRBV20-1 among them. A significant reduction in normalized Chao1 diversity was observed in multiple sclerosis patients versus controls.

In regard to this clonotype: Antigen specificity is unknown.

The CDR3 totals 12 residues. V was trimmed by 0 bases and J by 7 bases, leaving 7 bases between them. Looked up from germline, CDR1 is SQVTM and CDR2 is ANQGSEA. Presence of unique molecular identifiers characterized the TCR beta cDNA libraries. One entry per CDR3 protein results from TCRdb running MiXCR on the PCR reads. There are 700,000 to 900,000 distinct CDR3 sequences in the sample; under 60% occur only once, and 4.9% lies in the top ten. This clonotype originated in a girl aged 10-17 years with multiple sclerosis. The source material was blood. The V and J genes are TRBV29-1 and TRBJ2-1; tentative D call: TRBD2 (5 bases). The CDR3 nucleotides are TGCAGCGTTGAAGATCGGGGAAATGAGCAGTTCTTC. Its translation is CSVEDRGNEQFF.